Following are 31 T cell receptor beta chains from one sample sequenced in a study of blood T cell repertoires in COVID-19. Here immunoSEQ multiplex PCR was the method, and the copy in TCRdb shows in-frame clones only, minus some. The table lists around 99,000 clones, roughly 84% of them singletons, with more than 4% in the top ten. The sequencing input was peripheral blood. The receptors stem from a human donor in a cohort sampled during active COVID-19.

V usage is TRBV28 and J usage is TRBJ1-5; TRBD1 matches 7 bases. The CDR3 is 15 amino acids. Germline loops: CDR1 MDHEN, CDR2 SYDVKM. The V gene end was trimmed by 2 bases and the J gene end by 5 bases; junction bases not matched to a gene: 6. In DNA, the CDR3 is TGTGCCAGCAGTTTAGGAGGGCAGGGGGATCAGCCCCAGCATTTT. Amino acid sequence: CASSLGGQGDQPQHF.

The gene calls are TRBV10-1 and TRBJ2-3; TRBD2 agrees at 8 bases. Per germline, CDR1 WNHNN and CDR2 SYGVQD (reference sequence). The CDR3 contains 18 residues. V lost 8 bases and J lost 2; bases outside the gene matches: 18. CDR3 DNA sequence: TGCGCCAGCCCCGGGCGGTATCTGAGCGGGAGTTCCACAGATACGCAGTATTTT. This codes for CASPGRYLSGSSTDTQYF.

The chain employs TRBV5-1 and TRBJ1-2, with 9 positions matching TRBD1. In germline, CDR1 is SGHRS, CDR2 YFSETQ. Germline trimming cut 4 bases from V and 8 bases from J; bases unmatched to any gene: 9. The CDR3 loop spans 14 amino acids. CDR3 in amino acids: CASSTPDRGGGYTF. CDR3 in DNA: TGCGCCAGCAGCACACCGGACAGGGGAGGAGGCTACACCTTC.

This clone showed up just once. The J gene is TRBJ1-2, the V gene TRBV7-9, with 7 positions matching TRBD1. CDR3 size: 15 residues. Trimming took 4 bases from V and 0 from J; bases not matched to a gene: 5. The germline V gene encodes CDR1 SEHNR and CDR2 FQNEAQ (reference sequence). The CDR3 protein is CASSYGTETNYGYTF. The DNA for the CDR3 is TGTGCCAGCAGCTACGGGACAGAAACTAACTATGGCTACACCTTC.

The CDR3 nucleotides are TGTGCCAGCAGCCCCGGGACAGGCACAGATACGCAGTATTTT. This gives the protein CASSPGTGTDTQYF. The gene calls are TRBV5-4 and TRBJ2-3, with 7 bases matching TRBD1. V shed 4 bases, J shed 1 base, and the junction held 3 bases outside the gene matches. CDR3 length equals 14 residues. In germline, CDR1 is SGHNT, CDR2 YYREEE (reference sequence).

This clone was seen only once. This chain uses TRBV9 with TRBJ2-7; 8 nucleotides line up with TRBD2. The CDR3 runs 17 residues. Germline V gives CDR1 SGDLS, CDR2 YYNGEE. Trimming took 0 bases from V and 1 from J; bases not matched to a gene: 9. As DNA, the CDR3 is TGTGCCAGCAGCGTAGGGGGTAGCGGGGCCTTTTCCTACGAGCAGTACTTC. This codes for CASSVGGSGAFSYEQYF.

The DNA for the CDR3 is TGTGCCAGCAGTTTGAATTATGGTTTTAGCTATGGCTACACCTTC. This gives the protein CASSLNYGFSYGYTF. This chain joins TRBV28 and TRBJ1-2; D gene unclear. Germline V gene lookup returns CDR1 MDHEN and CDR2 SYDVKM. V lost 3 bases and J lost 4, with 15 bases in between. The CDR3 runs to 15 residues.

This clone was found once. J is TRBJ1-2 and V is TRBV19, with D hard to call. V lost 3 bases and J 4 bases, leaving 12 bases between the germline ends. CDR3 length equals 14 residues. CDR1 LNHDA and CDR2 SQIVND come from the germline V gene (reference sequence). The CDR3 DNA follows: TGTGCCAGTAGTATTGAGCTGGGCGTCTATGGCTACACCTTC. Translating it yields CASSIELGVYGYTF.

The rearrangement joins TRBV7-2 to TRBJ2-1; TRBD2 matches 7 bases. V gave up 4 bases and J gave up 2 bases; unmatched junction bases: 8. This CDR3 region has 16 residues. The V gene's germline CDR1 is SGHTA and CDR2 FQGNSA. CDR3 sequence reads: CASSYGGSGAYNEQFF. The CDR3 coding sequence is TGTGCCAGCAGCTACGGAGGGAGCGGGGCCTACAATGAGCAGTTCTTC.

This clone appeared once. In DNA, the CDR3 is TGTGCCAGCACTCCGGACAGGGACCTTAACTATGGCTACACCTTC. Its protein product is CASTPDRDLNYGYTF. This rearrangement joins TRBV6-5 to TRBJ1-2, with TRBD1 matching 8 bases. Unmatched junction bases numbered 8, after V lost 7 bases and J lost 1 base. Germline assignment: CDR1 MNHEY and CDR2 SVGAGI. The CDR3 runs 15 residues.

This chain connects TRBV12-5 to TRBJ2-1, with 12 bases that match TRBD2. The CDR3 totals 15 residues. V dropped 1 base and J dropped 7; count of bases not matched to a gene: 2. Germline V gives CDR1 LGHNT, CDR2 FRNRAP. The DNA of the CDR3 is TGTGCTAGTGGTTTGGGACTAGCGGGAGAGAATGAGCAGTTCTTC. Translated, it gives CASGLGLAGENEQFF.

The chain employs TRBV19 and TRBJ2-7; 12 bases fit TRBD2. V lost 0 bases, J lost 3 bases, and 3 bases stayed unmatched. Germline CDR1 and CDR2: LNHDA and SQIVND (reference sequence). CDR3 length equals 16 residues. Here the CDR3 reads CASSIEGLAGIYEQYV. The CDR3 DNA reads TGTGCCAGTAGTATAGAGGGACTAGCGGGTATCTACGAGCAGTACGTC.

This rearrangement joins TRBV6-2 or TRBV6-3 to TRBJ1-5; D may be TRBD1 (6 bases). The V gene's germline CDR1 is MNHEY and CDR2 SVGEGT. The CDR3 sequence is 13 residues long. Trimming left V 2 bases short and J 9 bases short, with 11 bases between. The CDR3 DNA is TGTGCCAGCAGTTACGGGGGGGCATGGCCCCAGCATTTT. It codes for CASSYGGAWPQHF.

The CDR3 here is CSAPALAGTYEQYV. The CDR3 bases are TGCAGCGCTCCAGCCCTAGCGGGGACCTACGAGCAGTACGTC. This chain links TRBV29-1 with TRBJ2-7; 9 bases align to TRBD2. Germline-derived CDR1 and CDR2 are SQVTM and ANQGSEA. V was clipped by 7 bases and J by 2 bases; unmatched bases: 9. The CDR3 has 14 amino acids.

The CDR3 is CARNPGQAVLCEQYF. The CDR3 DNA reads TGCGCCAGGAATCCGGGACAGGCTGTCCTCTGCGAGCAGTACTTC. This chain joins TRBV10-1 and TRBJ2-7; 8 positions agree with TRBD1. Germline assignment: CDR1 WNHNN and CDR2 SYGVQD (reference sequence). The CDR3 is 15 amino acids. V shed 9 bases, J shed 6 bases, and the junction held 16 bases outside the gene matches.

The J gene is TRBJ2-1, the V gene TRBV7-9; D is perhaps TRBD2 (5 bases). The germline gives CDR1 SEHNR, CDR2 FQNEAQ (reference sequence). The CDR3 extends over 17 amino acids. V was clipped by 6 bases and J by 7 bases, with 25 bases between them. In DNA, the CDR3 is TGTGCCAGCAGGGATGGAAAGGCGGGCTCTCTCTGGAATGAGCAGTTCTTC. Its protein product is CASRDGKAGSLWNEQFF.

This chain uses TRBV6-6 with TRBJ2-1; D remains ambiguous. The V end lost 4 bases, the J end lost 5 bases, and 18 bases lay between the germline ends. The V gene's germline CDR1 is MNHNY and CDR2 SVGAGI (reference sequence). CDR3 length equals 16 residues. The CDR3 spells CASSFTADPLDNEQFF. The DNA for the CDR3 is TGTGCCAGCAGTTTCACAGCCGATCCTTTGGACAATGAGCAGTTCTTC.

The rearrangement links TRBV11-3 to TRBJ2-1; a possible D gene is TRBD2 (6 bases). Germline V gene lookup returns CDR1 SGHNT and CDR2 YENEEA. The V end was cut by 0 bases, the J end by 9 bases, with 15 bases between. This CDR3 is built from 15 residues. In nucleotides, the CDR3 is TGTGCCAGCAGCTTAGACACAGCGGGTGGAGGTGAGCAGTTCTTC. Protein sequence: CASSLDTAGGGEQFF.

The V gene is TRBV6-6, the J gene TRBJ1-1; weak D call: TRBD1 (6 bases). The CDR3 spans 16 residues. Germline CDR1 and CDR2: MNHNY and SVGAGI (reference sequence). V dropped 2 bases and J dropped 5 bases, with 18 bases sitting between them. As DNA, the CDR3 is TGTGCCAGCAGTTACACATTGACAGGTTCGAGGACTGAAGCTTTCTTT. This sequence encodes CASSYTLTGSRTEAFF.

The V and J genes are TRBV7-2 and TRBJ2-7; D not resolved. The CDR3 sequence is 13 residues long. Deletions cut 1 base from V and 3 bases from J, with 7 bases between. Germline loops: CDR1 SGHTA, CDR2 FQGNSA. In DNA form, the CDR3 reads TGTGCCAGCAGCTTAGACCAGAACTACGAGCAGTACTTC. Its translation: CASSLDQNYEQYF. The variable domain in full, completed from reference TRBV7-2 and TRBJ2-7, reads GAGVSQSPSNKVTEKGKDVELRCDPISGHTALYWYRQSLGQGLEFLIYFQGNSAPDKSGLPSDRFSAERTGGSVSTLTIQRTQQEDSAVYLCASSLDQNYEQYFGPGTRLTVT.

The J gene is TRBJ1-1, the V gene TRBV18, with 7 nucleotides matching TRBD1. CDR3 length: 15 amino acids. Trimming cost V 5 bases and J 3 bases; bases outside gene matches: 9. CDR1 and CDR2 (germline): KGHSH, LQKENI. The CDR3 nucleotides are TGTGCCAGCTCAGTTGCAGGGGGGTTGGACACTGAAGCTTTCTTT. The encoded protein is CASSVAGGLDTEAFF.

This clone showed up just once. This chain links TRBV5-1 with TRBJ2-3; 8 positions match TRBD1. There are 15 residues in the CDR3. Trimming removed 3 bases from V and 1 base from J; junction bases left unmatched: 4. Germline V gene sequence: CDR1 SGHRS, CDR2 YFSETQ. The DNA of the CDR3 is TGCGCCAGCAGCTCGCAGGGGGCTGGCACAGATACGCAGTATTTT. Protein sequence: CASSSQGAGTDTQYF.

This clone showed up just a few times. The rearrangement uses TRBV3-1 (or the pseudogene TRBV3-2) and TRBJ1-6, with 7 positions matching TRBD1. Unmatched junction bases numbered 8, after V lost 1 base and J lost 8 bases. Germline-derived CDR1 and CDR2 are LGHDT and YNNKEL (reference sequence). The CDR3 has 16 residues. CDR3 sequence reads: CASSQGVRGTDSPLHF. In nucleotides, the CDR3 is TGTGCCAGCAGCCAAGGGGTCAGGGGGACGGATTCACCCCTCCACTTT.

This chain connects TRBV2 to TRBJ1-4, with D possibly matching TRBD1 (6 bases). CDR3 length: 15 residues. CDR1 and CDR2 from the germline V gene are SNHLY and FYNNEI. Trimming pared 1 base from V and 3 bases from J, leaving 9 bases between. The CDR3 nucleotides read TGTGCCAGCAGTGAAGGAGGGGGGGCTAATGAAAAACTGTTTTTT. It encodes CASSEGGGANEKLFF.

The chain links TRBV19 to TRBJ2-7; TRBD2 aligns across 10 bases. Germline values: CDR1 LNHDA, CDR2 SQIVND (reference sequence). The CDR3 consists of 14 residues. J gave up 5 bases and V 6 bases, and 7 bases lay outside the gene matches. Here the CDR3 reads CASRSSGSLHEQYF. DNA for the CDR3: TGTGCCAGTAGGTCTAGCGGGAGTCTACACGAGCAGTACTTC.

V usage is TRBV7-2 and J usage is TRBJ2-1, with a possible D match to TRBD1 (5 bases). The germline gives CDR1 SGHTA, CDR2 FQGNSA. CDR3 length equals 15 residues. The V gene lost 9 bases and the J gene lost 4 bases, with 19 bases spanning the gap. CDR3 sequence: CASSSGWGGYNEQFF. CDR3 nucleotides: TGTGCCAGTTCCTCCGGGTGGGGCGGATACAATGAGCAGTTCTTC.

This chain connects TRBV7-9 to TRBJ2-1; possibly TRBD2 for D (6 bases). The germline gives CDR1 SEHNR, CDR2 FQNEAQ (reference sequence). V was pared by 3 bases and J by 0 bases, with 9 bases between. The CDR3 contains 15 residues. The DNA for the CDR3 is TGTGCCAGCAGCTTTGGACTAACCTCCTACAATGAGCAGTTCTTC. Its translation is CASSFGLTSYNEQFF.

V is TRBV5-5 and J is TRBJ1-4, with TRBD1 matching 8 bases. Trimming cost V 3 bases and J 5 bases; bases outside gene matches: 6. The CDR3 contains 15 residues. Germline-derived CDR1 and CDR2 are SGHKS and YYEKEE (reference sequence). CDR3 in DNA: TGTGCCAGCAGCTCCCAGGGGGCCCCGAATGAAAAACTGTTTTTT. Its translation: CASSSQGAPNEKLFF.

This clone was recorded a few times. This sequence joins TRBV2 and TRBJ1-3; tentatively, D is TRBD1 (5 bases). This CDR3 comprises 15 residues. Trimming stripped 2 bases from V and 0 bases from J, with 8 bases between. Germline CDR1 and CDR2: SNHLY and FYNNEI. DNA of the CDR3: TGTGCCAGCAGTGAACTAGGGGTCTCTGGAAACACCATATATTTT. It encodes CASSELGVSGNTIYF.

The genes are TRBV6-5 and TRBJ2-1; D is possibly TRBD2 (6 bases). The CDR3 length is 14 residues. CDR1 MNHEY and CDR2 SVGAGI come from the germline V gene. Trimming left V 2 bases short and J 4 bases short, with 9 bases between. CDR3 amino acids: CASSYGGGYNEQFF. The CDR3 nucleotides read TGTGCCAGCAGTTACGGCGGAGGGTACAATGAGCAGTTCTTC.

CDR3 DNA sequence: TGTGCCAGCAGTTCCTGGACTAGTGACGAGCAGTACTTC. Translated, it gives CASSSWTSDEQYF. The chain employs TRBV6-5 and TRBJ2-7; 7 bases fit TRBD2. This CDR3 contains 13 residues. The V and J ends lost 4 bases and 5 bases, in that order; junction bases with no gene match: 5. Per the germline V gene, CDR1 is MNHEY and CDR2 is SVGAGI.